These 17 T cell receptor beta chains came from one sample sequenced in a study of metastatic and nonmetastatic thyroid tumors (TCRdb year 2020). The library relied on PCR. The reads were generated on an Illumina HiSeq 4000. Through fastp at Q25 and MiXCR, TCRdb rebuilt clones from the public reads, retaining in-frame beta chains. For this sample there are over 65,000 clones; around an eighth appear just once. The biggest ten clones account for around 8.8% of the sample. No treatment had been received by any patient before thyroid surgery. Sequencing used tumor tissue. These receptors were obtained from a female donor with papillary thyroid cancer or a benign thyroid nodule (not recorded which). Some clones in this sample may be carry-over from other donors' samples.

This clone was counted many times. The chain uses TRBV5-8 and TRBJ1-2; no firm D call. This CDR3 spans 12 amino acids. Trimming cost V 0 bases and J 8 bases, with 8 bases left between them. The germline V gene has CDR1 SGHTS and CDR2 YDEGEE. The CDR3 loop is CASSLDRDGYTF. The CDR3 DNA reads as TGTGCCAGCAGCTTGGACCGCGACGGCTACACCTTC.

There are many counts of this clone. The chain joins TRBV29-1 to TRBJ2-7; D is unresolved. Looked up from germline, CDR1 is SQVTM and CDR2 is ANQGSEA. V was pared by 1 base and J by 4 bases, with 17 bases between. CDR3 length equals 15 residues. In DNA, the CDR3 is TGCAGCGTTGAAGGGGAAAGGGCAAACTATTACGAGCAGTACTTC. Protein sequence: CSVEGERANYYEQYF.

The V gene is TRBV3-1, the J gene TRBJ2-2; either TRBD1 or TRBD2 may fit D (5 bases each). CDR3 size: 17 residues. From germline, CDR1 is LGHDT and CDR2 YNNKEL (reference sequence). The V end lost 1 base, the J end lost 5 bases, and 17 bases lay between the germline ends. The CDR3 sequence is CASSQGTSGARTGELFF. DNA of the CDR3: TGTGCCAGCAGCCAAGGAACCTCCGGGGCCCGAACCGGGGAGCTGTTTTTT.

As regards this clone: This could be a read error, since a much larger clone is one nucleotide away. This CDR3 is CASSHFQASYGYTF. The CDR3, as DNA: TGTGCCAGCAGTCACTTTCAGGCAAGCTATGGCTACACCTTC. This chain uses TRBV12-3 or TRBV12-4 with TRBJ1-2; no firm D call. CDR3 length: 14 amino acids. V lost 5 bases and J lost 4, with 14 bases in between.

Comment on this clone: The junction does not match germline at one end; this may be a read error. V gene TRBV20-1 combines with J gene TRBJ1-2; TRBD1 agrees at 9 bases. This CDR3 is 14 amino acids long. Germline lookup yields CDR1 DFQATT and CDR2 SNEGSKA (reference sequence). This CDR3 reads CGAGRDRVYYGYTF. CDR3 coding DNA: TGCGGTGCTGGAAGGGACAGGGTGTACTATGGCTACACCTTC.

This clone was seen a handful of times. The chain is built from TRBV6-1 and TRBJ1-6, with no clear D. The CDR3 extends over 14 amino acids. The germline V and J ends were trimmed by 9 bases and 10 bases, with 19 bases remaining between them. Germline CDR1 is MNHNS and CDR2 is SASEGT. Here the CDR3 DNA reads TGTGCCAGTAACGGGTCCAGAATGGGATCACCCCTCCACTTT. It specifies CASNGSRMGSPLHF.

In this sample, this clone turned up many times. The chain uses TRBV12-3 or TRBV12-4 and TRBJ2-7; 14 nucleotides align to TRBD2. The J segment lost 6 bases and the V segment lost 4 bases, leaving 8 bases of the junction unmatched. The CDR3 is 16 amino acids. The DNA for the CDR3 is TGTGCCAGCAGTTCGGGACTAGCGGGAGTAAGCGCCGAGCAGTACTTC. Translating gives CASSSGLAGVSAEQYF.

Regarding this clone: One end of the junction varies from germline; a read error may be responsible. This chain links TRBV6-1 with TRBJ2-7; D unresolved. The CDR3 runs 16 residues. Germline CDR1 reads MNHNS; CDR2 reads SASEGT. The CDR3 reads CVSSPSSGLSSYEQYF. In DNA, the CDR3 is TGTGTCAGCAGTCCAAGTTCGGGTTTGAGTTCCTACGAGCAGTACTTC.

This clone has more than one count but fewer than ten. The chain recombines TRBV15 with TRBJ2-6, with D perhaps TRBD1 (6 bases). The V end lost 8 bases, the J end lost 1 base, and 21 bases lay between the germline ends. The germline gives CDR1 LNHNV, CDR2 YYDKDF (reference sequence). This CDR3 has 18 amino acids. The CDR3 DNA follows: TGTGCCACCCTTCTGTCAGGGGTGCTGAATTCTGGGGCCAACGTCCTGACTTTC. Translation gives CATLLSGVLNSGANVLTF.

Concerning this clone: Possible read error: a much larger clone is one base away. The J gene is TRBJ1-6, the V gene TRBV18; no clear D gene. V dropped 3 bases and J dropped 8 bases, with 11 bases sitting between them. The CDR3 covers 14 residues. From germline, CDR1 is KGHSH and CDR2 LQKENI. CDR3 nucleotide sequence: TGTGCCAGCTCACCCCTAGTAGGTGATTCACCCCTCCACTTT. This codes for CASSPLVGDSPLHF.

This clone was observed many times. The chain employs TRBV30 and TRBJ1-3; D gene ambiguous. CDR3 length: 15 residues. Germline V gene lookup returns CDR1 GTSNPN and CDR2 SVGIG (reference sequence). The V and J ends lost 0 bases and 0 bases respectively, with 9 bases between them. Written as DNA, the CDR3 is TGTGCCTGGAGTGTAACTTCGAGCTCTGGAAACACCATATATTTT. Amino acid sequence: CAWSVTSSSGNTIYF. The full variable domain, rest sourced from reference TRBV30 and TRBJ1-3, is SQTIHQWPATLVQPVGSPLSLECTVEGTSNPNLYWYRQAAGRGLQLLFYSVGIGQISSEVPQNLSASRPQDRQFILSSKKLLLSDSGFYLCAWSVTSSSGNTIYFGEGSWLTVV.

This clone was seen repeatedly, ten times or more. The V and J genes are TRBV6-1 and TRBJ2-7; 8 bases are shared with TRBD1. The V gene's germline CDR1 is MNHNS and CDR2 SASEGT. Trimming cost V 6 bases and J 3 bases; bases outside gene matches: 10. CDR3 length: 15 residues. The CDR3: CASSRSGGGLYEQYF. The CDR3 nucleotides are TGTGCCAGCAGCAGATCAGGGGGCGGCCTCTACGAGCAGTACTTC.

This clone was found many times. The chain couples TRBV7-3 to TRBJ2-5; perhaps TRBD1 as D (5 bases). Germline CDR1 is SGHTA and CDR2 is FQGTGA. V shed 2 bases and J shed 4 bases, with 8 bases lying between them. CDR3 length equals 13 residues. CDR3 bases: TGTGCCAGCAGCTTACGCAGGGCAGAGACCCAGTACTTC. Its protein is CASSLRRAETQYF.

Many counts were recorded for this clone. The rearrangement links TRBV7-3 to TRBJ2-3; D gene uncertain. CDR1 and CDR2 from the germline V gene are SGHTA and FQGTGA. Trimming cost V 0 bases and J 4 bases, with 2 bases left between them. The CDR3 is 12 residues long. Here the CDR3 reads CASSLTADTQYF. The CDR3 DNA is TGTGCCAGCAGCTTAACAGCAGATACGCAGTATTTT. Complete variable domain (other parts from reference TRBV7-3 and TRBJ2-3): GAGVSQTPSNKVTEKGKYVELRCDPISGHTALYWYRQSLGQGPEFLIYFQGTGAADDSGLPNDRFFAVRPEGSVSTLKIQRTERGDSAVYLCASSLTADTQYFGPGTRLTVL.

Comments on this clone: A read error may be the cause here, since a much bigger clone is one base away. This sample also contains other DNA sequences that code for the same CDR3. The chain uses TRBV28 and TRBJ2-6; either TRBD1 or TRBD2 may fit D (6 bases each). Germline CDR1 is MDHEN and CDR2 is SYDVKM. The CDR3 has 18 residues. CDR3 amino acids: CASSLLGGATSGANVLTF. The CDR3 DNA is TGTGCCAGCAGTTTACTGGGGGGCGCGACCTCTGGGGCCAACGTCCTTACTTTC.

CDR3 coding DNA: TGTGCCAGCAGTTTATTGGGGACTAGTGGTCTATACTTC. It encodes CASSLLGTSGLYF. The chain is built from TRBV28 and TRBJ2-7; 8 bases are a match to TRBD2. Germline V CDR1 and CDR2: MDHEN, SYDVKM. The length of the CDR3 is 13 residues. The trim removed 1 base at V and 13 bases at J, leaving 9 bases unmatched. The full variable domain, its missing parts supplied by reference TRBV28 and TRBJ2-7, is DVKVTQSSRYLVKRTGEKVFLECVQDMDHENMFWYRQDPGLGLRLIYFSYDVKMKEKGDIPEGYSVSREKKERFSLILESASTNQTSMYLCASSLLGTSGLYFGPGTRLTVT.

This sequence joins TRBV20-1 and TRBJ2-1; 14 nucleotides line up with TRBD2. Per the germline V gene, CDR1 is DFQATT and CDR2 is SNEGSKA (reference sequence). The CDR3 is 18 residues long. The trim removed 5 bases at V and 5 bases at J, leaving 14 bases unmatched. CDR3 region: CSASGTSGSKMVDNEQFF. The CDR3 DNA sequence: TGCAGTGCTTCCGGGACTAGCGGGAGTAAAATGGTCGACAATGAGCAGTTCTTC.